The next 16 T cell receptor beta chains were all read from a single sample in a study of blood T cells in healthy people across ages. The use of a sample-barcoded 5' primer and a J-beta primer mix characterized a second PCR of roughly 6 to 11 cycles. TCRdb passed the 5' RACE reads through MiXCR, listing each CDR3 protein once. The table has under 1,100,000 distinct CDR3 sequences, 25% seen once. These data were also filed under a second study, of T cells of mothers and their children.

Sequencing was done on a sample of blood. All receptors come from a girl aged 2 to 10 in good health.

In this sample, this clonotype turned up a few times. V usage is TRBV9 and J usage is TRBJ2-6; TRBD1 matches at 8 bases. The germline CDR1 and CDR2 sequences are SGDLS and YYNGEE. The CDR3 sequence is 18 residues long. V shed 2 bases and J 0 bases; nucleotides not matched to a gene: 7. The CDR3 region is CASSVSGTGGSGANVLTF. The CDR3 DNA sequence: TGTGCCAGCAGCGTTTCTGGCACAGGGGGCTCTGGGGCCAACGTCCTGACTTTC.

The chain carries TRBV20-1 and TRBJ2-5, with 7 bases matching TRBD1. The assigned J gene may be wrong: the sequence end matches TRBJ2-1 better. The CDR3 extends over 13 amino acids. Germline V gene lookup returns CDR1 DFQATT and CDR2 SNEGSKA (reference sequence). The CDR3 spells CSARDSWADGQFF. In DNA form, the CDR3 reads TGCAGTGCTCGGGACAGCTGGGCGGATGGGCAGTTCTTC.

J is TRBJ2-7 and V is TRBV28; maybe TRBD2 (6 bases). In germline, CDR1 is MDHEN, CDR2 SYDVKM. CDR3 length: 15 residues. The V gene lost 8 bases and the J gene lost 1 base, with 18 bases spanning the gap. The CDR3 nucleotides read TGTGCCAGCGGACTAAACCCGGGAACGTCCTACGAGCAGTACTTC. Its translation is CASGLNPGTSYEQYF.

This clonotype was detected a few times. The chain employs TRBV6-1 and TRBJ1-2, with D maybe TRBD1 (5 bases). This CDR3 region has 14 residues. Per the germline V gene, CDR1 is MNHNS and CDR2 is SASEGT. V lost 2 bases, J lost 2 bases, and 9 bases lay in between. CDR3 region: CASSERQGNYGYTF. CDR3 sequence (DNA): TGTGCCAGCAGTGAAAGGCAGGGAAACTATGGCTACACCTTC.

This clonotype was seen only a few times. This sequence joins TRBV27 and TRBJ1-2; D is uncertain. The CDR3 length is 13 residues. Germline CDR1 is MNHEY and CDR2 is SMNVEV (reference sequence). Trimming stripped 2 bases from V and 2 bases from J, with 6 bases between. The CDR3 reads CASSLNVNYGYTF. In nucleotides, the CDR3 is TGTGCCAGCAGTTTAAATGTCAACTATGGCTACACCTTC.

V usage is TRBV4-1 and J usage is TRBJ2-1, with D tentatively TRBD1 or TRBD2 (5 bases each). CDR3 size: 15 residues. Trimming left V 4 bases short and J 7 bases short, with 17 bases between. The V gene's germline CDR1 is MGHRA and CDR2 YSYEKL. CDR3 amino acids: CASSPLPGTKNEQFF. The CDR3 DNA reads as TGCGCCAGCAGCCCTCTCCCCGGGACCAAGAATGAGCAGTTCTTC.

This clonotype turned up a few times. The chain couples TRBV11-3 to TRBJ2-7; a weak D match, TRBD2 (6 bases). V was trimmed by 3 bases and J by 2 bases, leaving 8 bases between them. Germline lookup yields CDR1 SGHNT and CDR2 YENEEA. The CDR3 is 13 residues long. CDR3 region: CASSFGEAYEQYF. Written as DNA, the CDR3 is TGTGCCAGCAGCTTCGGGGAGGCCTACGAGCAGTACTTC.

The rearrangement links TRBV28 to TRBJ1-1; no firm D call. Germline V gives CDR1 MDHEN, CDR2 SYDVKM. V lost 8 bases, J lost 0 bases, and 19 bases lay in between. This CDR3 region has 16 residues. In DNA form, the CDR3 reads TGTGCCAGCCCCCCCGGAGCAAGAGGCTTGAACACTGAAGCTTTCTTT. This encodes CASPPGARGLNTEAFF. Variable domain in full (rest from reference TRBV28 and TRBJ1-1): DVKVTQSSRYLVKRTGEKVFLECVQDMDHENMFWYRQDPGLGLRLIYFSYDVKMKEKGDIPEGYSVSREKKERFSLILESASTNQTSMYLCASPPGARGLNTEAFFGQGTRLTVV.

This clonotype showed up just a few times. The V call is TRBV20-1, the J call TRBJ2-3, with 14 positions matching TRBD2. The germline V gene encodes CDR1 DFQATT and CDR2 SNEGSKA (reference sequence). Unmatched junction bases numbered 3, after V lost 0 bases and J lost 7 bases. CDR3 length: 15 residues. The CDR3 here is CSARETSGGDYTQYF. CDR3 nucleotide sequence: TGCAGTGCTAGAGAGACTAGCGGGGGGGACTATACGCAGTATTTT.

This clonotype was detected only a few times. This chain uses TRBV12-5 with TRBJ2-5; D gene uncertain. The assigned J gene may be wrong: the sequence end matches TRBJ2-1 better. CDR1 LGHNT and CDR2 FRNRAP come from the germline V gene. The CDR3 covers 13 residues. The CDR3 is CASGLPPPNEQFF. CDR3 DNA sequence: TGTGCTAGTGGTTTGCCACCACCCAATGAGCAGTTCTTC.

The J gene is TRBJ2-7, the V gene TRBV6-2 or TRBV6-3; 13 nucleotides agree with TRBD2. The CDR3 length is 15 residues. Germline CDR1 and CDR2: MNHEY and SVGEGT. After removal of 6 bases from V and 0 bases from J, the junction contained 2 bases not matched to a gene. CDR3 DNA sequence: TGTGCCAGCAGAGGACTAGCGGGGGCCTCCTACGAGCAGTACTTC. This codes for CASRGLAGASYEQYF.

In this sample, this clonotype turned up a few times. The rearrangement joins TRBV29-1 to TRBJ2-1; 9 bases match TRBD2. CDR3 length: 14 amino acids. V gave up 6 bases and J gave up 5 bases; unmatched junction bases: 8. The V gene's germline CDR1 is SQVTM and CDR2 ANQGSEA. The CDR3 region is CSVIAGEPHNEQFF. In nucleotides, the CDR3 is TGCAGCGTCATAGCGGGAGAGCCTCACAATGAGCAGTTCTTC.

This clonotype has more than one count but fewer than ten. The chain links TRBV24-1 to TRBJ2-3; a weak D match, TRBD2 (5 bases). The V gene's germline CDR1 is KGHDR and CDR2 SFDVKD. The CDR3 is 16 residues long. V shed 1 base and J shed 6 bases, with 16 bases lying between them. The CDR3 here is CATSDLWGGGADTQYF. The CDR3 DNA follows: TGTGCCACCAGTGATTTATGGGGTGGAGGCGCGGATACGCAGTATTTT.

The sample holds a few counts of this clonotype. V is TRBV29-1 and J is TRBJ2-7; D gene ambiguous. Germline-derived CDR1 and CDR2 are SQVTM and ANQGSEA. V was pared by 7 bases and J by 6 bases, with 10 bases between. This CDR3 has 10 residues. The CDR3 protein is CSAELTEQYF. CDR3 DNA sequence: TGCAGCGCCGAGCTGACCGAGCAGTACTTC.

The V gene is TRBV6-7, the J gene TRBJ1-1; D remains ambiguous. TRBV6-7 is assigned to the ORF class and has an uncertain function. The CDR3 runs to 16 residues. With 0 bases removed from V and 0 bases from J, the gap between germline ends came to 11 bases. The CDR3: CASSYSTALMNTEAFF. The CDR3 coding sequence is TGTGCCAGCAGTTACTCGACGGCCCTCATGAACACTGAAGCTTTCTTT.

The V gene is TRBV6-2 or TRBV6-3, the J gene TRBJ2-7, with 9 bases matching TRBD1. Germline CDR1 is MNHEY and CDR2 is SVGEGT. The CDR3 spans 15 residues. Trimming took 5 bases from V and 3 from J; bases not matched to a gene: 8. The CDR3 sequence is CASSQDRGIYYEQYF. DNA for the CDR3: TGTGCCAGCAGTCAGGACAGGGGCATCTACTACGAGCAGTACTTC.